A single sample gave rise to the 21 T cell receptor beta chains below, sequenced in a study of blood T cell repertoires in COVID-19. Profiled with immunoSEQ multiplex PCR; TCRdb holds only in-frame clones, not every one. The sample has around 45,000 clones, roughly 90% seen once. The sequenced sample consisted of peripheral blood. The receptors stem from a man of 80 years or more with acute or convalescent COVID-19.

This clone appeared a few times. The chain links TRBV15 to TRBJ1-2; D perhaps matches TRBD1 (6 bases). The length of the CDR3 is 19 residues. Trimming removed 0 bases at V and 4 bases at J, with 24 bases between. Germline V lookup: CDR1 LNHNV, CDR2 YYDKDF (reference sequence). The CDR3: CATSRDLQGQLKPSYGYTF. Here the CDR3 DNA reads TGTGCCACCAGCAGAGATTTGCAGGGGCAACTGAAGCCCTCCTATGGCTACACCTTC. The full variable domain, completed using reference TRBV15 and TRBJ1-2, is DAMVIQNPRYQVTQFGKPVTLSCSQTLNHNVMYWYQQKSSQAPKLLFHYYDKDFNNEADTPDNFQSRRPNTSFCFLDIRSPGLGDTAMYLCATSRDLQGQLKPSYGYTFGSGTRLTVV.

The V call is TRBV19, the J call TRBJ2-3, with D possibly being TRBD2 (6 bases). Germline-derived CDR1 and CDR2 are LNHDA and SQIVND (reference sequence). CDR3 length: 13 amino acids. The V end was cut by 5 bases, the J end by 5 bases, with 11 bases between. The CDR3 nucleotides read TGTGCCAGTAGTGGAGGGCCTGGAGATACGCAGTATTTT. As protein: CASSGGPGDTQYF.

This chain links TRBV7-8 with TRBJ1-3; D unresolved. The CDR3 has 16 amino acids. V was pared by 0 bases and J by 1 base, with 10 bases between. Germline assignment: CDR1 SGHVS and CDR2 FQNEAQ. The CDR3 DNA is TGTGCCAGCAGCTTAGCGCGGTTTGAGTCTGGAAACACCATATATTTT. Translation gives CASSLARFESGNTIYF.

The chain combines TRBV2 with TRBJ1-1; D gene uncertain. V lost 6 bases, J lost 2 bases, and 13 bases lay in between. Germline CDR1 and CDR2: SNHLY and FYNNEI. This CDR3 spans 14 amino acids. In DNA, the CDR3 is TGTGCCAGCAGGGGATCGGCGGGAAACACTGAAGCTTTCTTT. It is translated as CASRGSAGNTEAFF.

The chain combines TRBV7-2 with TRBJ1-5; D remains unclear. V shed 3 bases and J shed 4 bases, with 10 bases lying between them. This CDR3 is 14 amino acids long. The germline V gene has CDR1 SGHTA and CDR2 FQGNSA. The CDR3 here is CASSFTFGNQPQHF. In nucleotides, the CDR3 is TGTGCCAGCAGCTTCACCTTCGGGAATCAGCCCCAGCATTTT.

The rearrangement links TRBV20-1 to TRBJ1-2; D may be TRBD1 (5 bases). This CDR3 has 11 residues. Germline V gene lookup returns CDR1 DFQATT and CDR2 SNEGSKA (reference sequence). Trimming removed 6 bases from V and 8 bases from J, with 13 bases in between. The CDR3 DNA is TGCAGTGCCCAAAGGGGTTGGGGCTACACCTTC. Translated: CSAQRGWGYTF.

This clone has just a few counts. This chain links TRBV5-4 with TRBJ2-7, with D possibly matching TRBD2 (7 bases). CDR3 length: 15 residues. Germline CDR1 reads SGHNT; CDR2 reads YYREEE (reference sequence). The V end was cut by 0 bases, the J end by 4 bases, with 14 bases between. The CDR3 protein is CASSLAGRGTYEQYF. The CDR3 DNA is TGTGCCAGCAGCTTGGCTGGGCGGGGGACATACGAGCAGTACTTC. Variable domain in full (rest from reference TRBV5-4 and TRBJ2-7): ETGVTQSPTHLIKTRGQQVTLRCSSQSGHNTVSWYQQALGQGPQFIFQYYREEENGRGNFPPRFSGLQFPNYSSELNVNALELDDSALYLCASSLAGRGTYEQYFGPGTRLTVT.

This rearrangement joins TRBV5-4 to TRBJ2-5, with TRBD1 identical over 7 bases. The CDR3 consists of 16 residues. From germline, CDR1 is SGHNT and CDR2 YYREEE (reference sequence). The V and J ends lost 4 bases and 2 bases, in that order; junction bases with no gene match: 11. The CDR3 loop is CASSVRQGTGQETQYF. The CDR3 DNA reads TGTGCCAGCAGCGTACGACAGGGAACAGGGCAAGAGACCCAGTACTTC.

The rearrangement links TRBV10-2 to TRBJ1-2; weak D call: TRBD1 (6 bases). The CDR3 has 14 amino acids. Germline V gives CDR1 WSHSY, CDR2 SAAADI. The V end was cut by 4 bases, the J end by 4 bases, with 13 bases between. CDR3 sequence reads: CASSAPGASYGYTF. DNA of the CDR3: TGCGCCAGCAGTGCACCAGGGGCCTCCTATGGCTACACCTTC.

This chain links TRBV2 with TRBJ2-7, with TRBD1 matching over 9 bases. J was trimmed by 7 bases and V by 5 bases; bases with no gene match: 9. Germline CDR1 SNHLY, CDR2 FYNNEI. The CDR3 is 14 residues long. The CDR3 protein is CASSYSGTGREQYF. The CDR3 bases are TGTGCCAGCAGTTACTCCGGGACAGGGAGAGAGCAGTACTTC.

The genes are TRBV11-2 and TRBJ2-7; 10 bases are a match to TRBD2. The CDR3 covers 14 residues. V was pared by 6 bases and J by 0 bases, with 2 bases of the junction left unmatched. Germline V gene sequence: CDR1 SGHAT, CDR2 FQNNGV. CDR3: CASRPSGGSYEQYF. The CDR3 DNA follows: TGTGCCAGCAGACCTAGCGGGGGCTCCTACGAGCAGTACTTC.

The V gene is TRBV7-3, the J gene TRBJ2-2, with TRBD1 as a possible D gene (6 bases). This CDR3 spans 13 amino acids. The ends were cut back, 4 bases at V and 7 bases at J, with 10 bases in the middle. From germline, CDR1 is SGHTA and CDR2 FQGTGA. CDR3 amino acids: CASSSQGNGELFF. The CDR3 coding sequence is TGTGCCAGCAGCTCACAGGGAAACGGGGAGCTGTTTTTT. Combining the CDR3 with reference TRBV7-3 and TRBJ2-2 gives the whole variable domain GAGVSQTPSNKVTEKGKYVELRCDPISGHTALYWYRQSLGQGPEFLIYFQGTGAADDSGLPNDRFFAVRPEGSVSTLKIQRTERGDSAVYLCASSSQGNGELFFGEGSRLTVL.

The chain links TRBV5-1 to TRBJ2-1; 10 bases line up with TRBD1. V was clipped by 4 bases and J by 9 bases; unmatched bases: 7. The CDR3 has 14 amino acids. Germline V gives CDR1 SGHRS, CDR2 YFSETQ. The chain's CDR3 is CASSDGTGAGEQFF. In nucleotides, the CDR3 is TGCGCCAGCAGCGATGGGACAGGGGCGGGTGAGCAGTTCTTC.

The genes are TRBV3-1 (or the pseudogene TRBV3-2) and TRBJ2-3; 12 nucleotides align to TRBD2. V lost 0 bases to trimming and J lost 4 bases; unmatched junction nucleotides: 5. This CDR3 is built from 17 residues. CDR1 is LGHDT, CDR2 YNNKEL, per germline (reference sequence). The CDR3 nucleotides are TGTGCCAGCAGCCAAGATCCTAGCGGGGGGGCCGCAGATACGCAGTATTTT. Translated: CASSQDPSGGAADTQYF.

This clone was seen a handful of times. CDR3: CASSPPGVPGANVLTF. CDR3 bases: TGTGCCAGCAGTCCGCCCGGGGTACCTGGGGCCAACGTCCTGACTTTC. The V and J genes are TRBV27 and TRBJ2-6; possibly TRBD2 for D (5 bases). Germline V gene sequence: CDR1 MNHEY, CDR2 SMNVEV (reference sequence). V dropped 5 bases and J dropped 2 bases, with 13 bases sitting between them. This CDR3 comprises 16 residues.

The V call is TRBV19, the J call TRBJ2-2; TRBD2 agrees at 8 bases. Germline V lookup: CDR1 LNHDA, CDR2 SQIVND (reference sequence). This CDR3 has 16 amino acids. V lost 3 bases and J lost 5; bases outside the gene matches: 8. Here the CDR3 reads CASSIGGARGTGELFF. The CDR3 DNA sequence: TGTGCCAGTAGTATCGGGGGGGCGCGGGGTACCGGGGAGCTGTTTTTT.

CDR3 coding DNA: TGTGCCAGCAGCCACGATTTTAGTGGGGGCTGGGAGCAGTACTTC. This sequence encodes CASSHDFSGGWEQYF. The chain links TRBV6-5 to TRBJ2-7; a weak D match, TRBD1 (6 bases). The CDR3 sequence is 15 residues long. Trimming took off 6 bases at V and 7 bases at J, with 22 bases between the two ends. Germline-derived CDR1 and CDR2 are MNHEY and SVGAGI.

The chain links TRBV9 to TRBJ2-7, with D possibly matching TRBD1 (5 bases). Per the germline V gene, CDR1 is SGDLS and CDR2 is YYNGEE. The V end lost 0 bases, the J end lost 4 bases, and 11 bases lay between the germline ends. The CDR3 covers 14 residues. This CDR3 reads CASSVEGVNYEQYF. The CDR3 DNA sequence: TGTGCCAGCAGCGTAGAAGGGGTTAATTACGAGCAGTACTTC.

The chain links TRBV9 to TRBJ1-2, with D unresolved. In germline, CDR1 is SGDLS, CDR2 YYNGEE. This CDR3 region has 14 residues. V was pared by 1 base and J by 5 bases, with 12 bases between. The CDR3 sequence is CASSVSAGDYGYTF. CDR3 in DNA: TGTGCCAGCAGCGTATCGGCCGGGGATTATGGCTACACCTTC.

The genes are TRBV20-1 and TRBJ1-6; the D is unclear. Deletions cut 3 bases from V and 0 bases from J, with 6 bases between. The germline gives CDR1 DFQATT, CDR2 SNEGSKA (reference sequence). The CDR3 spans 14 residues. For the CDR3, the DNA is TGCAGTGCTAGTCCAGGCTCCTATAATTCACCCCTCCACTTT. Translation gives CSASPGSYNSPLHF.

This chain links TRBV28 with TRBJ2-7; 8 bases line up with TRBD1. CDR1 and CDR2 (germline): MDHEN, SYDVKM. CDR3 length: 15 amino acids. Trimming cost V 3 bases and J 2 bases; bases outside gene matches: 6. The CDR3 reads CASSLVDRVPYEQYF. CDR3 coding DNA: TGTGCCAGCAGTTTGGTGGACAGGGTCCCCTACGAGCAGTACTTC.